These 24 T cell receptor beta chains were sequenced from one sample in a study of T cells in Graves' hyperthyroidism and ophthalmopathy. The investigators amplified TCR beta CDR3 regions from RNA transcripts. An initial round of RT-PCR targeting the TCR CDR3 relied on the HTBI primer set. TCRdb reprocessed the multiplex PCR reads via MiXCR and lists one record per CDR3 protein. The sample holds about 420,000 distinct CDR3 sequences, approximately 15% seen once. Sequencing was done on a sample of blood. These TCRs come from a woman under 30 with Graves' hyperthyroidism.

This clonotype was counted a few times. The CDR3 DNA follows: TGTGCCAGCTCACCTGCAGGGTGGGGTGGCTACACCTTC. Translating gives CASSPAGWGGYTF. V and J are TRBV18 and TRBJ1-2, with D possibly TRBD1 on 5 matching bases. V was cut by 3 bases and J by 7 bases, with 12 bases left in between. This CDR3 comprises 13 residues. CDR1 is KGHSH, CDR2 LQKENI, per germline.

As to this clonotype: Given a much more abundant clone one base away, this may be a read error. J is TRBJ2-1 and V is TRBV5-1, with 9 bases lining up with TRBD1. This CDR3 is 14 amino acids long. V was pared by 7 bases and J by 10 bases, with 12 bases of the junction left unmatched. In germline, CDR1 is SGHRS, CDR2 YFSETQ. CDR3 nucleotide sequence: TGCGCCAGCTATCCAGGACAGGGGTCTTTCGAGCAGTTCTTC. As protein: CASYPGQGSFEQFF.

Many counts were recorded for this clonotype. V usage is TRBV11-2 and J usage is TRBJ2-1; D is undetermined. CDR1 is SGHAT and CDR2 is FQNNGV in the germline V gene. This CDR3 region has 14 residues. Between the trimmed V and J ends, which lost 1 base and 4 bases, there was a span of 8 bases. The CDR3 here is CASSLGPEYNEQFF. CDR3 nucleotides: TGTGCCAGCAGCTTAGGCCCCGAATACAATGAGCAGTTCTTC. Complete variable domain (other parts from reference TRBV11-2 and TRBJ2-1): EAGVAQSPRYKIIEKRQSVAFWCNPISGHATLYWYQQILGQGPKLLIQFQNNGVVDDSQLPKDRFSAERLKGVDSTLKIQPAKLEDSAVYLCASSLGPEYNEQFFGPGTRLTVL.

A note on this clonotype: Sequence at one end of the junction differs from germline and may be a read error. The chain recombines TRBV7-3 with TRBJ1-1; possibly TRBD1 for D (6 bases). CDR1 is SGHTA and CDR2 is FQGTGA in the germline V gene. The length of the CDR3 is 14 residues. CDR3 nucleotides: TGTGCCATCAGCTCCAAACAGGGTGTGAGCGAAGCTTTCTTT. This translates into CAISSKQGVSEAFF.

This clonotype was found many times. The chain combines TRBV7-2 with TRBJ2-1; TRBD2 is a possible D gene (6 bases). The CDR3 spans 11 residues. CDR1 and CDR2 (germline): SGHTA, FQGNSA. V lost 5 bases and J 11 bases, leaving 10 bases between the germline ends. The CDR3, as DNA: TGTGCCAGCAGCCTTGGAGGGCAGCAGTTCTTC. It translates to CASSLGGQQFF.

The V and J genes are TRBV12-3 or TRBV12-4 and TRBJ1-6; D is perhaps TRBD1 (6 bases). The CDR3 is made up of 13 amino acids. Trimming shortened V by 6 bases and J by 9 bases, and 12 bases separated the two germline ends. The CDR3 DNA sequence: TGTGCCAGCAGATATATCAGGGGTTCACCCCTCCACTTT. Its translation is CASRYIRGSPLHF.

This clonotype was counted only a few times. The rearrangement uses TRBV4-1 and TRBJ1-4; D is ambiguous. CDR1 and CDR2 from the germline V gene are MGHRA and YSYEKL. This CDR3 is built from 18 residues. Deletions cut 4 bases from V and 0 bases from J, with 18 bases between. In nucleotides, the CDR3 is TGCGCCAGCAGCCGGATCCTCACGCCTCTTGCAACTAATGAAAAACTGTTTTTT. Translation gives CASSRILTPLATNEKLFF.

This clonotype was seen a few times. This rearrangement joins TRBV28 to TRBJ1-1, with TRBD1 identical over 9 bases. J gave up 1 base and V 3 bases, and 6 bases lay outside the gene matches. In germline, CDR1 is MDHEN, CDR2 SYDVKM. This CDR3 is built from 16 residues. In nucleotides, the CDR3 is TGTGCCAGCAGTTTCCAGAGGGGACAGGGGAACACTGAAGCTTTCTTT. As protein: CASSFQRGQGNTEAFF.

This sequence joins TRBV5-8 and TRBJ1-2, with TRBD1 matching 8 bases. CDR1 is SGHTS and CDR2 is YDEGEE in the germline V gene. This CDR3 is 15 amino acids long. Trimming at V came to 1 base and at J to 4 bases, leaving 6 bases not matched to a gene. The chain's CDR3 is CASSLRGQGTYGYTF. DNA for the CDR3: TGTGCCAGCAGCTTGAGAGGACAGGGAACCTATGGCTACACCTTC.

This clonotype was seen at least ten times. This chain joins TRBV6-1 and TRBJ2-1; D might be TRBD2 (6 bases). Germline assignment: CDR1 MNHNS and CDR2 SASEGT. The CDR3 contains 14 residues. V was trimmed by 4 bases and J by 3 bases, leaving 10 bases between them. The chain's CDR3 is CASSVLGGYNEQFF. CDR3 coding DNA: TGTGCCAGCAGTGTTCTGGGGGGCTACAATGAGCAGTTCTTC.

The table lists this clonotype with many counts. The rearrangement uses TRBV7-2 and TRBJ2-2, with 10 bases fitting TRBD1. This CDR3 region has 16 residues. Germline loops: CDR1 SGHTA, CDR2 FQGNSA. J was trimmed by 3 bases and V by 5 bases; bases with no gene match: 6. Here the CDR3 reads CASSQQGQGYTGELFF. The DNA of the CDR3 is TGTGCCAGCAGCCAGCAGGGACAGGGGTACACCGGGGAGCTGTTTTTT.

This clonotype came up many times. This chain joins TRBV3-1 and TRBJ1-1; D is possibly TRBD1 (6 bases). CDR3 length: 15 residues. With 0 bases removed from V and 4 bases from J, the gap between germline ends came to 12 bases. CDR1 and CDR2 (germline): LGHDT, YNNKEL (reference sequence). The CDR3 DNA sequence: TGTGCCAGCAGCCAAGACAGGGGCATCGGCACTGAAGCTTTCTTT. Protein sequence: CASSQDRGIGTEAFF.

This clonotype was picked up many times. The J gene is TRBJ2-3, the V gene TRBV5-1, with 7 bases identical to TRBD1. Germline CDR1 is SGHRS and CDR2 is YFSETQ. The trim removed 7 bases at V and 2 bases at J, leaving 4 bases unmatched. CDR3 size: 13 residues. In DNA, the CDR3 is TGCGCCAGCGGGGACAGAAACACAGATACGCAGTATTTT. It translates to CASGDRNTDTQYF.

This clonotype has ten or more counts. This chain connects TRBV3-1 to TRBJ2-4; D gene unclear. The CDR3 has 13 residues. Trimming removed 3 bases at V and 7 bases at J, with 10 bases between. Germline V gene sequence: CDR1 LGHDT, CDR2 YNNKEL (reference sequence). The CDR3 region is CASSQVNENIQYF. The CDR3 DNA reads as TGTGCCAGCAGCCAGGTAAACGAGAACATTCAGTACTTC. The full variable domain, in which reference TRBV3-1 and TRBJ2-4 provide the parts outside the CDR3, is DTAVSQTPKYLVTQMGNDKSIKCEQNLGHDTMYWYKQDSKKFLKIMFSYNNKELIINETVPNRFSPKSPDKAHLNLHINSLELGDSAVYFCASSQVNENIQYFGAGTRLSVL.

Many counts were recorded for this clonotype. The V and J genes are TRBV2 and TRBJ1-5, with D possibly TRBD1 on 5 matching bases. Germline-derived CDR1 and CDR2 are SNHLY and FYNNEI. The CDR3 totals 14 residues. Trimming cost V 8 bases and J 0 bases, with 11 bases left between them. CDR3 in amino acids: CASGSGTSNQPQHF. As DNA, the CDR3 is TGTGCCAGCGGGTCAGGGACTAGCAATCAGCCCCAGCATTTT.

This clonotype has more than one count but fewer than ten. The J gene is TRBJ1-2, the V gene TRBV7-9; a possible D gene is TRBD1 (5 bases). V lost 0 bases to trimming and J lost 3 bases, with 11 bases between them. The length of the CDR3 is 15 residues. CDR1 SEHNR and CDR2 FQNEAQ come from the germline V gene (reference sequence). DNA for the CDR3: TGTGCCAGCAGCTTAGCGTTGCGGGGGGACTATGGCTACACCTTC. Residues: CASSLALRGDYGYTF.

Many counts were recorded for this clonotype. The chain is built from TRBV6-1 and TRBJ2-3, with unresolved D. This CDR3 region has 15 residues. Looked up from germline, CDR1 is MNHNS and CDR2 is SASEGT. Trimming took off 1 base at V and 2 bases at J, with 10 bases between the two ends. The CDR3 region has the DNA TGTGCCAGCAGTGAAGGGGGAAGATCCACAGATACGCAGTATTTT. Translated, it gives CASSEGGRSTDTQYF.

This clonotype was detected only a few times. This chain connects TRBV5-6 to TRBJ1-2; unclear D gene. V was shortened by 5 bases and J by 4 bases, with 12 bases between the two germline ends. The CDR3 spans 13 residues. Germline CDR1 SGHDT, CDR2 YYEEEE. The CDR3 here is CASRAPQSYGYTF. The CDR3 DNA follows: TGTGCCAGCAGGGCTCCACAGTCCTATGGCTACACCTTC.

A few counts support this clonotype. The chain couples TRBV4-3 to TRBJ1-5, with TRBD1 as a possible D gene (5 bases). Trimming stripped 0 bases from V and 3 bases from J, with 9 bases between. Per germline, CDR1 LGHNA and CDR2 YSLEER. The length of the CDR3 is 15 residues. CDR3 nucleotide sequence: TGCGCCAGCAGCCAAGATTGGGGCTCCAATCAGCCCCAGCATTTT. Its translation: CASSQDWGSNQPQHF.

Many counts were recorded for this clonotype. This rearrangement joins TRBV28 to TRBJ2-1; 11 bases are a match to TRBD2. J was trimmed by 4 bases and V by 4 bases; bases with no gene match: 6. This CDR3 is 16 amino acids long. The germline CDR1 and CDR2 sequences are MDHEN and SYDVKM. The CDR3 bases are TGTGCCAGCAGTTGGGGGGGGACTAGCGGATACAATGAGCAGTTCTTC. Protein sequence: CASSWGGTSGYNEQFF.

This clonotype occurred many times. The genes are TRBV11-2 and TRBJ1-1; D may be TRBD1 (5 bases). Germline CDR1 reads SGHAT; CDR2 reads FQNNGV. This CDR3 is built from 15 residues. The V end lost 1 base, the J end lost 1 base, and 10 bases lay between the germline ends. The CDR3 loop reads CASSLAIQENTEAFF. As DNA, the CDR3 is TGTGCCAGCAGCTTAGCTATACAGGAGAACACTGAAGCTTTCTTT.

The J gene is TRBJ2-7, the V gene TRBV9, with 15 bases aligning to TRBD2. Germline trimming cut 2 bases from V and 2 bases from J; bases unmatched to any gene: 5. CDR3 length: 17 amino acids. Germline values: CDR1 SGDLS, CDR2 YYNGEE. CDR3 sequence: CASSVGLAGGTAYEQYF. DNA of the CDR3: TGTGCCAGCAGCGTCGGACTAGCGGGAGGGACGGCCTACGAGCAGTACTTC.

This clonotype was recorded many times. The CDR3 protein is CASSLANWGTGELFF. CDR3 in DNA: TGTGCCAGCAGCTTAGCGAACTGGGGGACCGGGGAGCTGTTTTTT. The chain employs TRBV7-2 and TRBJ2-2; D may match TRBD1 or TRBD2 (5 bases each). There are 15 residues in the CDR3. Trimming took off 0 bases at V and 5 bases at J, with 10 bases between the two ends. Germline-derived CDR1 and CDR2 are SGHTA and FQGNSA.

The chain carries TRBV7-3 and TRBJ2-5, with D perhaps being TRBD1 or TRBD2 (5 bases each). Per the germline V gene, CDR1 is SGHTA and CDR2 is FQGTGA. The CDR3 is made up of 15 amino acids. Trimming pared 1 base from V and 1 base from J, leaving 10 bases between. In DNA, the CDR3 is TGTGCCAGCAGCTTAATGGGGACGGTCCAAGAGACCCAGTACTTC. It is translated as CASSLMGTVQETQYF. Together with reference TRBV7-3 and TRBJ2-5, the CDR3 gives the full variable domain: GAGVSQTPSNKVTEKGKYVELRCDPISGHTALYWYRQSLGQGPEFLIYFQGTGAADDSGLPNDRFFAVRPEGSVSTLKIQRTERGDSAVYLCASSLMGTVQETQYFGPGTRLLVL.